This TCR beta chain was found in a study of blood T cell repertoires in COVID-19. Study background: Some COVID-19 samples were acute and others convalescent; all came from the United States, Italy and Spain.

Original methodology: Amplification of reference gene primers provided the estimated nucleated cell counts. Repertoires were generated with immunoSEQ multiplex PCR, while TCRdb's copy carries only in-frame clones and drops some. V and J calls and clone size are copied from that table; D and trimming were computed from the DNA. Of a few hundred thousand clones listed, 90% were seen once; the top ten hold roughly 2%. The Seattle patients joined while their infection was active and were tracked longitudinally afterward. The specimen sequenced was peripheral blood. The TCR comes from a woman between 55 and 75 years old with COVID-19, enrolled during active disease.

The CDR3: CASSPDRTNEKLFF. The CDR3 DNA follows: TGTGCCAGCAGCCCGGACAGAACTAATGAAAAACTGTTTTTT. The chain recombines TRBV5-4 with TRBJ1-4, with TRBD1 as a possible D gene (6 bases). Germline CDR1 is SGHNT and CDR2 is YYREEE (reference sequence). The CDR3 sequence is 14 residues long. The V and J ends lost 4 bases and 1 base respectively, with 8 bases between them.